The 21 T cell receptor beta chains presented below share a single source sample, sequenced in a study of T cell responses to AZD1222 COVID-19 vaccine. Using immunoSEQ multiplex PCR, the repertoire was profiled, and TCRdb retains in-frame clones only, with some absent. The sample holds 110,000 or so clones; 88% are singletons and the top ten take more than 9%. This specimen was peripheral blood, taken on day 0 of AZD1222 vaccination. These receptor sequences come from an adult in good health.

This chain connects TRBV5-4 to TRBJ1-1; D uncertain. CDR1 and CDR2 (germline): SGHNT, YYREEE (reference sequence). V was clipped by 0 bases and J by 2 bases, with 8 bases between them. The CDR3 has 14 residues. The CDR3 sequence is CASSLGTENTEAFF. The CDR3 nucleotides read TGTGCCAGCAGCTTGGGAACAGAAAACACTGAAGCTTTCTTT.

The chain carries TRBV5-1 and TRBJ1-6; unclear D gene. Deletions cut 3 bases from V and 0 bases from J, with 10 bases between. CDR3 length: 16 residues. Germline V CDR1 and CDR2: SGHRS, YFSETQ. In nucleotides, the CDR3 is TGCGCCAGCAGCTCGGACGGGAGCTCCTATAATTCACCCCTCCACTTT. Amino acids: CASSSDGSSYNSPLHF.

This CDR3 reads CASSYPASTTGNTIYF. As DNA, the CDR3 is TGTGCCAGCAGTTACCCCGCGTCGACAACTGGAAACACCATATATTTT. This sequence joins TRBV6-2 or TRBV6-3 and TRBJ1-3; D gene ambiguous. V lost 2 bases to trimming and J lost 2 bases, with 13 bases between them. CDR1 and CDR2 from the germline V gene are MNHEY and SVGEGT. The CDR3 contains 16 residues.

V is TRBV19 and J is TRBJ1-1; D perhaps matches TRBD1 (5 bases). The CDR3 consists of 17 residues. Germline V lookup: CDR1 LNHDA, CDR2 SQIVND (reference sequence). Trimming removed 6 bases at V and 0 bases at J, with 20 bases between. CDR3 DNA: TGTGCCAGTAGGAGTAGAAGAGGGGCAGGGATGAACACTGAAGCTTTCTTT. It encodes CASRSRRGAGMNTEAFF.

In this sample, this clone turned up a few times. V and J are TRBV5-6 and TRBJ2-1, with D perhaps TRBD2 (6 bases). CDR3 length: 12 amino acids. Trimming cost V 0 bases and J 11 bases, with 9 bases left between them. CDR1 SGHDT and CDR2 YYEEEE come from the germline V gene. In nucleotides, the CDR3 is TGTGCCAGCAGCTTGGAGGGACTGCAGCAGTTCTTC. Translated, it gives CASSLEGLQQFF.

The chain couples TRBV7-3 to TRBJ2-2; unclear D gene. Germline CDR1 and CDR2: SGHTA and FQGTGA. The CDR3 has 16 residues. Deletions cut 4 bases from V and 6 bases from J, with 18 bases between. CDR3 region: CASSSPMGGRPGELFF. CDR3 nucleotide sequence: TGTGCCAGCAGCTCCCCAATGGGCGGCAGACCCGGGGAGCTGTTTTTT.

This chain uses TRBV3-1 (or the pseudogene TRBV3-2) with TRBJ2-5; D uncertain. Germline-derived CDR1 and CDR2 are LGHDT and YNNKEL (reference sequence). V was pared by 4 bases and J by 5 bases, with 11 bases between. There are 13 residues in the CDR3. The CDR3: CASSPPGWETQYF. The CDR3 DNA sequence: TGTGCCAGCAGCCCCCCAGGTTGGGAGACCCAGTACTTC.

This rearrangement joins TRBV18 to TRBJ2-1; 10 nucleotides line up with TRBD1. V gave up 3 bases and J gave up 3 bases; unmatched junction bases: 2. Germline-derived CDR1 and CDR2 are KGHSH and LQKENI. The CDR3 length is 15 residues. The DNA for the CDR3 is TGTGCCAGCTCACCTCGGACAGGGGGCTACAATGAGCAGTTCTTC. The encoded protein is CASSPRTGGYNEQFF.

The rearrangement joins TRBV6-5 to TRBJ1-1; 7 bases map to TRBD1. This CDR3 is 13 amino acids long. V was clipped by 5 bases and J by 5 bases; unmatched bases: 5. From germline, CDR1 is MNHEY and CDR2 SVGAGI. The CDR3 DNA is TGTGCCAGCAGTCCAACGACAGGGACTGAAGCTTTCTTT. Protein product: CASSPTTGTEAFF.

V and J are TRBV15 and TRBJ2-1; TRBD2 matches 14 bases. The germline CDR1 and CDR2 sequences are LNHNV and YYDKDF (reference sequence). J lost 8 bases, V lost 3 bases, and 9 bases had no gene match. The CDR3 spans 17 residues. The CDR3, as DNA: TGTGCCACCAGCAGGGGAGGGACTAGCGGGAGAGGGCATGAGCAGTTCTTC. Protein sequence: CATSRGGTSGRGHEQFF.

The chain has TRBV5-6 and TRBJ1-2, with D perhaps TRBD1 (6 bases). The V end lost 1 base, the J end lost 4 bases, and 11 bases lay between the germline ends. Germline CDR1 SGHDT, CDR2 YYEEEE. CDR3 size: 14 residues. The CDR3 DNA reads TGTGCCAGCAGCTTGAAGGGGGTAGGCTATGGCTACACCTTC. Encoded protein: CASSLKGVGYGYTF.

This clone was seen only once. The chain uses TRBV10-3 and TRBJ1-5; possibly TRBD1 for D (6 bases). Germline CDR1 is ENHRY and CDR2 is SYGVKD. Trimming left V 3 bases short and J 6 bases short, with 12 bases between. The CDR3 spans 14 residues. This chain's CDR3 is CAISEAGGSQPQHF. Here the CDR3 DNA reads TGTGCCATCAGTGAAGCTGGGGGCAGTCAGCCCCAGCATTTT.

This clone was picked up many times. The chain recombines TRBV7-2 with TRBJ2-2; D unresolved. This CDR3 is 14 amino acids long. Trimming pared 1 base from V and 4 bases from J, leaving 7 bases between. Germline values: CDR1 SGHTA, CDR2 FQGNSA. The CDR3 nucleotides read TGTGCCAGCAGCTTAGGGGCGATCACCGGGGAGCTGTTTTTT. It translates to CASSLGAITGELFF.

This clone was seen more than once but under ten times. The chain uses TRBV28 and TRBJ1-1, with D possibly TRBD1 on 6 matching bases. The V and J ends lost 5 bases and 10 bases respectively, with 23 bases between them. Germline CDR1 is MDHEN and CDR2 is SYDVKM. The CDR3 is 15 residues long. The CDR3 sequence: CASSAHTLTGRGAFF. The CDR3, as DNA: TGTGCCAGCAGTGCCCACACTCTGACAGGCCGGGGAGCTTTCTTT.

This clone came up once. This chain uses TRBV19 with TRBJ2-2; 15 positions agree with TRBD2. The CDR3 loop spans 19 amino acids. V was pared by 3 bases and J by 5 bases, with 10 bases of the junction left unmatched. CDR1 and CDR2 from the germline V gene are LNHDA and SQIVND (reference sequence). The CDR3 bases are TGTGCCAGTAGTATTGGAGGACTAGCGGGAGGGCGCGGGACCGGGGAGCTGTTTTTT. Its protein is CASSIGGLAGGRGTGELFF.

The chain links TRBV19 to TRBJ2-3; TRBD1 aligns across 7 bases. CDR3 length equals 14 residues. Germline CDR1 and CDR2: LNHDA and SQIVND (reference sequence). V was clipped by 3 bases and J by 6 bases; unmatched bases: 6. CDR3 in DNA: TGTGCCAGTAGTATGGCAGGGGGTACGGATACGCAGTATTTT. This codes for CASSMAGGTDTQYF.

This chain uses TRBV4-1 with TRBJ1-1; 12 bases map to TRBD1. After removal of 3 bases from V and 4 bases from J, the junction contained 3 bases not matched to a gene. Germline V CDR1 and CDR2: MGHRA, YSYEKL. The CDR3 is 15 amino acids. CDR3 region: CASSQGQGATTEAFF. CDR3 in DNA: TGCGCCAGCAGCCAGGGACAGGGGGCGACCACTGAAGCTTTCTTT.

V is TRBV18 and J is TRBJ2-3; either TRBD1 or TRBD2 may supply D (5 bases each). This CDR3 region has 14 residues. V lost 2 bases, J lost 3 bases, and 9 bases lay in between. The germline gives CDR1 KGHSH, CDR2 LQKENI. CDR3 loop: CASSPGGSTDTQYF. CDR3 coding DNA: TGTGCCAGCTCACCAGGGGGTTCTACAGATACGCAGTATTTT.

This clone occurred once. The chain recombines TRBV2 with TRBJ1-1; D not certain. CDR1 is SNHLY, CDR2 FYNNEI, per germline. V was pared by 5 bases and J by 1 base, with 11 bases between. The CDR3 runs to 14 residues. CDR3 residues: CASSLQTSNTEAFF. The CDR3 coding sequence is TGTGCCAGCAGTCTCCAGACGTCGAACACTGAAGCTTTCTTT.

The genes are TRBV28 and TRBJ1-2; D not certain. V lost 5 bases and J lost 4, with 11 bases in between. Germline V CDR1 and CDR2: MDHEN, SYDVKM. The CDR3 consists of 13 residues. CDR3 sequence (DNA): TGTGCCAGCAGTCCAATCAACCGCTATGGCTACACCTTC. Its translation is CASSPINRYGYTF.

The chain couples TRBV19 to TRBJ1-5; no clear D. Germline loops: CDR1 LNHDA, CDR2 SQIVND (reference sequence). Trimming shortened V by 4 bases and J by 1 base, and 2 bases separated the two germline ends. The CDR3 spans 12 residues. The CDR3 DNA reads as TGTGCCAGTAGTAGGAGCAATCAGCCCCAGCATTTT. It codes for CASSRSNQPQHF.